The 21 T cell receptor beta chains in this list originate from one sample, sequenced in a study of early T cells in non-severe SARS-CoV-2 infection. TCRdb reprocessed the 5' RACE reads via MiXCR and lists one record per CDR3 protein. The repertoire includes 90,000 to 120,000 distinct CDR3 sequences, about 12% of them detected once, and around 2.9% sits in the top ten. The sample was whole blood. These receptors originate from an adult who was a healthcare worker with PCR-confirmed SARS-CoV-2 infection or an uninfected control (not recorded which).

The chain uses TRBV15 and TRBJ2-4; 8 nucleotides match TRBD2. The V gene end was trimmed by 2 bases and the J gene end by 1 base; junction bases not matched to a gene: 16. Germline loops: CDR1 LNHNV, CDR2 YYDKDF (reference sequence). The CDR3 spans 20 residues. CDR3 DNA: TGTGCCACCAGCAGACAGCGGGGAGCGGGAGAGTTTTGGGCCAAAAACATTCAGTACTTC. It codes for CATSRQRGAGEFWAKNIQYF. Full variable domain (rest looked up from reference TRBV15 and TRBJ2-4): DAMVIQNPRYQVTQFGKPVTLSCSQTLNHNVMYWYQQKSSQAPKLLFHYYDKDFNNEADTPDNFQSRRPNTSFCFLDIRSPGLGDTAMYLCATSRQRGAGEFWAKNIQYFGAGTRLSVL.

This chain uses TRBV7-9 with TRBJ2-7, with D possibly being TRBD1 (5 bases). Germline lookup yields CDR1 SEHNR and CDR2 FQNEAQ (reference sequence). The V end was cut by 6 bases, the J end by 0 bases, with 12 bases between. The CDR3 consists of 14 residues. The CDR3 DNA reads as TGTGCCAGCAGGACAGAACAAAGCTCCTACGAGCAGTACTTC. This codes for CASRTEQSSYEQYF.

The table lists this clonotype with many counts. The chain joins TRBV21-1 to TRBJ1-1; no check of the table's D call, TRBD1, against the DNA was made. TRBV21-1 is a recognized pseudogene. This CDR3 region has 17 residues. The CDR3 DNA is TGTGCCAGCAGCAAAGAAGGGCGGCAGGGGCGCGGCACTGAAGCTTTCTTT. This sequence encodes CASSKEGRQGRGTEAFF.

The chain employs TRBV20-1 and TRBJ2-3; TRBD2 aligns across 10 bases. CDR1 and CDR2 from the germline V gene are DFQATT and SNEGSKA (reference sequence). V shed 5 bases and J 5 bases; nucleotides not matched to a gene: 13. The CDR3 spans 16 residues. For the CDR3, the DNA is TGCAGTGCTCCGGCACTAGCGGGAAAGGTAGAAGATACGCAGTATTTT. As protein: CSAPALAGKVEDTQYF.

J is TRBJ2-3 and V is TRBV12-3 or TRBV12-4; a possible D gene is TRBD2 (5 bases). The CDR3 has 13 residues. Trimming shortened V by 5 bases and J by 8 bases, and 14 bases separated the two germline ends. The CDR3 DNA sequence: TGTGCCAGCAGTCCCCGGGGTAGCGCTACGCAGTATTTT. Its translation is CASSPRGSATQYF.

This clonotype was counted many times. The CDR3 region is CASSPHNYEQYF. The CDR3 DNA is TGTGCCAGCAGTCCCCACAACTACGAGCAGTACTTC. The chain uses TRBV28 and TRBJ2-7; D gene ambiguous. This CDR3 comprises 12 residues. Germline CDR1 MDHEN, CDR2 SYDVKM. V lost 5 bases and J 3 bases, leaving 8 bases between the germline ends. The full variable domain, with the rest looked up from reference TRBV28 and TRBJ2-7, is DVKVTQSSRYLVKRTGEKVFLECVQDMDHENMFWYRQDPGLGLRLIYFSYDVKMKEKGDIPEGYSVSREKKERFSLILESASTNQTSMYLCASSPHNYEQYFGPGTRLTVT.

This clonotype was seen a single time. V is TRBV6-2 or TRBV6-3 and J is TRBJ1-1, with a tentative D call TRBD1 (6 bases). The germline V gene encodes CDR1 MNHEY and CDR2 SVGEGT. CDR3 length: 11 amino acids. V was shortened by 7 bases and J by 7 bases, with 10 bases between the two germline ends. Here the CDR3 DNA reads TGTGCCAGCAACAGGGCTAATGAAGCTTTCTTT. Its protein product is CASNRANEAFF.

This clonotype was picked up a small number of times. This chain links TRBV18 with TRBJ2-1; maybe TRBD2 (7 bases). Trimming shortened V by 3 bases and J by 0 bases, and 15 bases separated the two germline ends. The CDR3 covers 17 residues. Germline V gives CDR1 KGHSH, CDR2 LQKENI. The CDR3 sequence is CASSPLGGGSSYNEQFF. CDR3 sequence (DNA): TGTGCCAGCTCACCGTTAGGGGGGGGCAGCTCCTACAATGAGCAGTTCTTC.

This clonotype showed up many times. This rearrangement joins TRBV29-1 to TRBJ2-7; tentatively, D is TRBD1 (5 bases). Germline-derived CDR1 and CDR2 are SQVTM and ANQGSEA. The CDR3 consists of 13 residues. V was pared by 5 bases and J by 0 bases, with 11 bases between. This CDR3 reads CSVTGSSSYEQYF. The CDR3 DNA follows: TGCAGCGTTACAGGCTCGAGCTCCTACGAGCAGTACTTC.

The V call is TRBV6-5, the J call TRBJ1-2; no clear D gene. V was trimmed by 2 bases and J by 5 bases, leaving 12 bases between them. Germline V gene lookup returns CDR1 MNHEY and CDR2 SVGAGI. The CDR3 totals 14 residues. CDR3 coding DNA: TGTGCCAGCAGTTACCGTCGGACCTTTTATGGCTACACCTTC. The encoded protein is CASSYRRTFYGYTF.

In this sample, this clonotype turned up a few times. The chain links TRBV5-4 to TRBJ2-2; the D gene is possibly TRBD2 (6 bases). The CDR3 extends over 16 amino acids. Germline assignment: CDR1 SGHNT and CDR2 YYREEE (reference sequence). V shed 2 bases and J shed 3 bases, with 14 bases lying between them. The CDR3 DNA sequence: TGTGCCAGCAGCTTTACTAGGAGGGCGGACACCGGGGAGCTGTTTTTT. Its protein is CASSFTRRADTGELFF.

The V call is TRBV20-1, the J call TRBJ2-7; possibly TRBD2 for D (5 bases). The germline V gene has CDR1 DFQATT and CDR2 SNEGSKA (reference sequence). The CDR3 consists of 12 residues. Trimming cost V 3 bases and J 6 bases, with 12 bases left between them. The CDR3 region is CSASPPSGEQYF. CDR3 nucleotides: TGCAGTGCTAGCCCCCCCAGCGGCGAGCAGTACTTC.

This clonotype has ten or more counts. This chain connects TRBV5-1 to TRBJ1-1; 9 positions agree with TRBD1. Germline loops: CDR1 SGHRS, CDR2 YFSETQ. V lost 2 bases and J lost 7; bases outside the gene matches: 6. The CDR3 has 14 amino acids. The CDR3 loop reads CASSFRTGEGEAFF. CDR3 DNA sequence: TGCGCCAGCAGCTTTCGGACAGGGGAGGGTGAAGCTTTCTTT.

This clonotype was observed a handful of times. This rearrangement joins TRBV28 to TRBJ1-4; 7 bases match TRBD1. The CDR3 consists of 15 residues. The germline V gene has CDR1 MDHEN and CDR2 SYDVKM. The junction had 4 bases not matched to a gene; V was cut back by 4 bases and J by 2 bases. As DNA, the CDR3 is TGTGCCAGCAGTTCCGGGACAGCTACTAATGAAAAACTGTTTTTT. It translates to CASSSGTATNEKLFF.

This clonotype was picked up a small number of times. This chain uses TRBV19 with TRBJ2-3; TRBD2 matches 13 bases. CDR1 is LNHDA and CDR2 is SQIVND in the germline V gene (reference sequence). Trimming cost V 3 bases and J 0 bases; bases outside gene matches: 9. CDR3 length equals 19 residues. CDR3 coding DNA: TGTGCCAGTAGTATCACCGGACTAGCGGGAGAGGTTAGCACAGATACGCAGTATTTT. This codes for CASSITGLAGEVSTDTQYF.

The chain combines TRBV7-9 with TRBJ1-1; D gene unclear. The CDR3 length is 14 residues. CDR1 is SEHNR, CDR2 FQNEAQ, per germline (reference sequence). V lost 5 bases and J lost 1, with 11 bases in between. The CDR3: CASSIPYANTEAFF. In DNA, the CDR3 is TGTGCCAGCAGCATCCCCTACGCGAACACTGAAGCTTTCTTT.

This clonotype was picked up many times. The chain uses TRBV2 and TRBJ2-7; D remains ambiguous. This CDR3 is 12 amino acids long. V lost 6 bases and J 5 bases, leaving 11 bases between the germline ends. Per germline, CDR1 SNHLY and CDR2 FYNNEI. CDR3 amino acids: CASRPSPHEQYF. As DNA, the CDR3 is TGTGCCAGCAGGCCGTCCCCCCACGAGCAGTACTTC.

This clonotype was seen many times. The CDR3 sequence is CASSQLVGNNYGYTF. As DNA, the CDR3 is TGCGCCAGCAGCCAATTGGTGGGTAACAACTATGGCTACACCTTC. The rearrangement links TRBV5-1 to TRBJ1-2; unclear D gene. CDR3 length: 15 residues. V dropped 4 bases and J dropped 2 bases, with 15 bases sitting between them. Germline V gene sequence: CDR1 SGHRS, CDR2 YFSETQ.

This clonotype has just a few counts. The chain joins TRBV7-9 to TRBJ2-3; the D gene is possibly TRBD1 (6 bases). V lost 5 bases and J lost 2, with 17 bases in between. The CDR3 has 16 amino acids. Germline V gene data show CDR1 as SEHNR and CDR2 as FQNEAQ (reference sequence). The CDR3 here is CASSQIGQPSTDTQYF. The CDR3 DNA follows: TGTGCCAGCAGCCAAATAGGACAGCCTTCCACAGATACGCAGTATTTT.

The chain uses TRBV11-2 and TRBJ2-2, with TRBD2 matching 9 bases. Per the germline V gene, CDR1 is SGHAT and CDR2 is FQNNGV. J gave up 5 bases and V 2 bases, and 9 bases lay outside the gene matches. The CDR3 loop spans 17 amino acids. The CDR3: CASSLRSGGQRTGELFF. The DNA for the CDR3 is TGTGCCAGCAGCTTAAGGAGCGGGGGGCAGCGAACCGGGGAGCTGTTTTTT.

This clonotype was seen more than once but under ten times. V and J are TRBV2 and TRBJ2-1; the D is unclear. Germline V CDR1 and CDR2: SNHLY, FYNNEI. The CDR3 contains 15 residues. V lost 2 bases to trimming and J lost 0 bases, with 8 bases between them. The CDR3 DNA reads as TGTGCCAGCAGTGAAAATCTATTCTCCTACAATGAGCAGTTCTTC. The encoded protein is CASSENLFSYNEQFF. Complete variable domain (other parts from reference TRBV2 and TRBJ2-1): EPEVTQTPSHQVTQMGQEVILRCVPISNHLYFYWYRQILGQKVEFLVSFYNNEISEKSEIFDDQFSVERPDGSNFTLKIRSTKLEDSAMYFCASSENLFSYNEQFFGPGTRLTVL.